This is a list of T cell receptor beta chains from one sample in a study of T cell changes during pregnancy in multiple sclerosis. Some clones are missing from TCRdb's copy, which holds only in-frame ones; the method was immunoSEQ multiplex PCR. The data contain 35,000 to 45,000 clones, around 90% of them seen just once; the ten biggest clones take up about 0.45%. Sequenced here: CD4+ T cells from peripheral blood mononuclear cells, sampled in the third trimester of pregnancy. The receptor set was obtained from a female donor with multiple sclerosis, enrolled in a pregnancy study. Each CDR3 is given with its conserved first and last residue. The order of the fields is clone size, V gene, J gene, CDR3 length, D gene, CDR3 DNA, CDR3 protein. The D gene is left open where the match is weak. Where a row states a size, it is once, few, many or the class of an expanded clone; other rows omit it.

NA	TRBV5-1	TRBJ2-5	13	TRBD1	TGCGCCAGTCGGACAGGGGCAGGGGAGACCCAGTACTTC	CASRTGAGETQYF
NA	TRBV6-1	TRBJ1-3	14	NA	TGTGCCAGCAGCGTACAGGGAGGGGGAAACACCATATATTTT	CASSVQGGGNTIYF
once	TRBV6-6	TRBJ2-2	15	TRBD1	TGTGCCAGCAGACCGGGACAGGCGGGCACCGGGGAGCTGTTTTTT	CASRPGQAGTGELFF
NA	TRBV19	TRBJ2-7	15	TRBD2	TGTGCCAGTAGTACCAGGGTAGCGGGGGGCTACGAGCAGTACTTC	CASSTRVAGGYEQYF
NA	TRBV4-1	TRBJ2-7	17	TRBD1	TGCGCCAGCAGCCCTATCCCGGTTCGGGACAGTTCCTACGAGCAGTACTTC	CASSPIPVRDSSYEQYF
NA	TRBV25-1	TRBJ2-2	14	TRBD2	TGTGCCAGCAACGCGGGAGGAGGTTCCGGGGAGCTGTTTTTT	CASNAGGGSGELFF
NA	TRBV7-3	TRBJ2-1	15	TRBD2	TGTGCCAGCAGCTTATTGATAGCGGGAGGCAATGAGCAGTTCTTC	CASSLLIAGGNEQFF
NA	TRBV5-1	TRBJ1-2	15	NA	TGCGCCAGCAGCCCCGCGCGGGGTACGATGCGGGGCTACACCTTC	CASSPARGTMRGYTF
NA	TRBV5-5	TRBJ2-3	15	TRBD2	TGTGCCAGCAGCTTGGTTCTAGCGGGCACAGATACGCAGTATTTT	CASSLVLAGTDTQYF
NA	TRBV30	TRBJ2-2	15	NA	TGTGCCTGGGCTGAGGGTAGGAAGAACACCGGGGAGCTGTTTTTT	CAWAEGRKNTGELFF
NA	TRBV2	TRBJ2-1	15	TRBD2	TGTGCCAGCAGTGAAGCGCGGTCTAGCGGCCCAGCGGAGTTCTTC	CASSEARSSGPAEFF
NA	TRBV30	TRBJ1-2	10	TRBD1	TGTGTCTCGACAGGGTATGGCTACACCTTC	CVSTGYGYTF
NA	TRBV5-1	TRBJ2-7	15	NA	TGCGCCAGCAGCTCGTTTTCGGGGAGCTCCTACGAGCAGTACTTC	CASSSFSGSSYEQYF
NA	TRBV7-9	TRBJ1-3	15	TRBD1	TGTGCCAGCAGCCTAAGGGGGCTTGTTGGAAACACCATATATTTT	CASSLRGLVGNTIYF
once	TRBV30	TRBJ1-1	13	TRBD1	TGTGCCTGGAGTGTACAGGGGGCCACTGAAGCTTTCTTT	CAWSVQGATEAFF
NA	TRBV5-1	TRBJ2-5	13	NA	TGCGCCAGCAGCCGCGGTCCCCAAGAGACCCAGTACTTC	CASSRGPQETQYF
NA	TRBV7-6	TRBJ2-2	16	TRBD2	TGTGCCAGCAGCCCCTCTAGCGGGAGATTGACCGGGGAGCTGTTTTTT	CASSPSSGRLTGELFF
NA	TRBV2	TRBJ2-2	14	NA	TGTGCCAGCAGTGAAGCGGTTGAGGCCGGGGAGCTGTTTTTT	CASSEAVEAGELFF
NA	TRBV30	TRBJ2-7	15	TRBD1	TGTGCCTGGAACAGGGGGCGTGTAGACGGCTACGAGCAGTACTTC	CAWNRGRVDGYEQYF
NA	TRBV27	TRBJ1-2	13	NA	TGTGCCAGCAGTTTTTTGACGGGAGATGGCTACACCTTC	CASSFLTGDGYTF
NA	TRBV9	TRBJ1-6	16	NA	TGTGCCAGCAGCGTAGCCCCAGGGGCTGGTAATTCACCCCTCCACTTT	CASSVAPGAGNSPLHF
NA	TRBV6-5	TRBJ2-1	15	TRBD2	TGTGCCAGCAGATCCGGGACTAGCGGGAGCAGAGAGCAGTTCTTC	CASRSGTSGSREQFF
NA	TRBV28	TRBJ1-4	11	NA	TGTGCCGCAGGGCTTAATGAAAAACTGTTTTTT	CAAGLNEKLFF
NA	TRBV29-1	TRBJ2-5	11	NA	TGCAGTTACAGGGTAGCGGAGACCCAGTACTTC	CSYRVAETQYF
NA	TRBV18	TRBJ2-2	14	TRBD1	TGTGCCAGCTCACCGGACAGGGTTACCGGGGAGCTGTTTTTT	CASSPDRVTGELFF
NA	TRBV19	TRBJ1-2	12	NA	TGTGCCAGTAGTATCGGACAGTATGGCTACACCTTC	CASSIGQYGYTF
NA	TRBV28	TRBJ2-3	17	TRBD2	TGTGCCAGCAGTTTGGGGCTAGCGGGCTCCCCCACAGATACGCAGTATTTT	CASSLGLAGSPTDTQYF
NA	TRBV4-3	TRBJ2-1	20	NA	TGCGCCAGCAGCCAAGCGGAGTGGAGGACGCAAACGGAGATTAATAATGAGCAGTTCTTC	CASSQAEWRTQTEINNEQFF
NA	TRBV5-1	TRBJ2-6	15	TRBD1	TGCGCCAGCAGCTCGACAGGGTCCGGGGCCAACGTCCTGACTTTC	CASSSTGSGANVLTF
NA	TRBV28	TRBJ1-1	14	NA	TGTGCCAGCAGTGAGACAGGATGGGGCACTGAAGCTTTCTTT	CASSETGWGTEAFF
NA	TRBV27	TRBJ2-3	16	NA	TGTGCCAGCAGTCCCCGAGCGTCGGCGAGCACAGATACGCAGTATTTT	CASSPRASASTDTQYF
NA	TRBV7-2	TRBJ2-2	16	NA	TGTGCCAGCAGCTTACTGCGGGCGGGGCCGGCCGGGGAGCTGTTTTTT	CASSLLRAGPAGELFF
NA	TRBV5-1	TRBJ2-2	13	NA	TGCGCCAGCAGCTTACAGGACACCGGGGAGCTGTTTTTT	CASSLQDTGELFF
NA	TRBV6-5	TRBJ2-7	15	TRBD2	TGTGCCAGCAGTGCCGGGACTACACGTATCTACGAGCAGTACTTC	CASSAGTTRIYEQYF
NA	TRBV7-9	TRBJ2-1	16	TRBD2	TGTGCCAGCAGCCGGACTAGCGGGAGCACCTACAATGAGCAGTTCTTC	CASSRTSGSTYNEQFF
once	TRBV5-1	TRBJ2-1	14	NA	TGCGCCAGCAGCTTGGGGTGGGCGGGCAATGAGCAGTTCTTC	CASSLGWAGNEQFF
NA	TRBV18	TRBJ1-1	13	NA	TGTGCCAGCTCACTTCAGGGTTACACTGAAGCTTTCTTT	CASSLQGYTEAFF
NA	TRBV6-5	TRBJ2-5	13	NA	TGTGCCAGCAGTTACTCTGGACATGAGACCCAGTACTTC	CASSYSGHETQYF
NA	TRBV29-1	TRBJ1-1	12	NA	TGCAGCGCCACCCGGGGGGGCACTGAAGCTTTCTTT	CSATRGGTEAFF
NA	TRBV28	TRBJ1-5	18	TRBD1	TGTGCCAGCAGTTTCCGGGGACAGGGGGCAAGGAGCAATCAGCCCCAGCATTTT	CASSFRGQGARSNQPQHF
once	TRBV18	TRBJ2-5	15	NA	TGTGCCAGCTCACCACTTCCTGAGCGGAAAGAGACCCAGTACTTC	CASSPLPERKETQYF
NA	TRBV11-2	TRBJ1-2	16	TRBD1	TGTGCCAGCAGCTCCCCCGGACAGGCGTCTAACTATGGCTACACCTTC	CASSSPGQASNYGYTF